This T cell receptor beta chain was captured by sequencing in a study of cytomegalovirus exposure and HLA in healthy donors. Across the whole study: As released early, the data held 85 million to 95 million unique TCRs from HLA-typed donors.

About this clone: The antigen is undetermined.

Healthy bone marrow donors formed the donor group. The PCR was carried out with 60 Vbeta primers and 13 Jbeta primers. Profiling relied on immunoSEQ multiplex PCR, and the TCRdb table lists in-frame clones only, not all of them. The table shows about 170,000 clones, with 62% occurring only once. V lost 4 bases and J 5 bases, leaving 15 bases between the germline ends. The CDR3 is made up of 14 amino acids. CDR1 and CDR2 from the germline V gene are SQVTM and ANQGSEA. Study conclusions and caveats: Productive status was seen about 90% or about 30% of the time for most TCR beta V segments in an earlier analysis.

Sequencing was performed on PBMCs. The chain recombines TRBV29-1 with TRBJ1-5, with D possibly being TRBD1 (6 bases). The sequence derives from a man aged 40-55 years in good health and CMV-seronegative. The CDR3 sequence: CSVGGPGADQPQHF. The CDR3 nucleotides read TGCAGCGTTGGAGGGCCAGGGGCTGATCAGCCCCAGCATTTT. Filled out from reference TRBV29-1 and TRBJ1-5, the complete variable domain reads SAVISQKPSRDICQRGTSLTIQCQVDSQVTMMFWYRQQPGQSLTLIATANQGSEATYESGFVIDKFPISRPNLTFSTLTVSNMSPEDSSIYLCSVGGPGADQPQHFGDGTRLSIL.